The 31 T cell receptor beta chains reported below all come from one sample, sequenced in a study of T cell responses to AZD1222 COVID-19 vaccine. TCRdb's copy holds only in-frame clones and misses some; the assay was immunoSEQ multiplex PCR. The profile covers 150,000 to 200,000 clones, with 80% to 95% appearing a single time and about 2.5% taken by the ten largest. Sequenced here: peripheral blood, sampled on day 0 of AZD1222 vaccination. The source of these receptors is an adult in good health.

This chain joins TRBV12-3 or TRBV12-4 and TRBJ2-2; D unresolved. The V end was cut by 9 bases, the J end by 6 bases, with 8 bases between. The length of the CDR3 is 11 residues. The CDR3 region is CASKRAGELFF. Here the CDR3 DNA reads TGTGCCAGTAAGAGAGCCGGGGAGCTGTTTTTT.

The chain uses TRBV2 and TRBJ1-3; possible D gene TRBD1, 6 bases. V was cut by 8 bases and J by 1 base, with 12 bases left in between. Looked up from germline, CDR1 is SNHLY and CDR2 is FYNNEI. This CDR3 has 14 amino acids. The CDR3 loop is CASGWTASGNTIYF. For the CDR3, the DNA is TGTGCCAGCGGGTGGACAGCGTCTGGAAACACCATATATTTT.

The chain joins TRBV2 to TRBJ2-1; no clear D gene. CDR1 and CDR2 from the germline V gene are SNHLY and FYNNEI. The CDR3 runs to 11 residues. With 10 bases removed from V and 5 bases from J, the gap between germline ends came to 9 bases. CDR3 sequence reads: CATSLNNEQFF. The CDR3 DNA is TGTGCCACCAGCCTGAACAATGAGCAGTTCTTC.

The DNA for the CDR3 is TGTGCCAGCAGTTTCGACGGCTATGGCTACACCTTC. Its translation: CASSFDGYGYTF. The chain has TRBV27 and TRBJ1-2; D unresolved. The germline CDR1 and CDR2 sequences are MNHEY and SMNVEV (reference sequence). The CDR3 contains 12 residues. V was shortened by 3 bases and J by 4 bases, with 6 bases between the two germline ends.

The chain couples TRBV18 to TRBJ1-1; D gene ambiguous. CDR3 length equals 14 residues. V was trimmed by 3 bases and J by 3 bases, leaving 11 bases between them. Germline V gene data show CDR1 as KGHSH and CDR2 as LQKENI. The CDR3 loop is CASSPTPGDTEAFF. In nucleotides, the CDR3 is TGTGCCAGCTCACCGACGCCTGGGGACACTGAAGCTTTCTTT.

This clone was observed once. This chain's CDR3 is CASSPVGQGDPGANVLTF. As DNA, the CDR3 is TGTGCCAGCTCACCAGTCGGACAGGGGGATCCTGGGGCCAACGTCCTGACTTTC. The chain couples TRBV18 to TRBJ2-6, with 10 bases lining up with TRBD1. Trimming took 2 bases from V and 2 from J; bases not matched to a gene: 6. This CDR3 has 18 amino acids. Germline assignment: CDR1 KGHSH and CDR2 LQKENI.

The J gene is TRBJ2-7, the V gene TRBV5-1; the D gene could be TRBD1 or TRBD2 (6 bases each). V was cut by 0 bases and J by 1 base, with 11 bases left in between. Germline V CDR1 and CDR2: SGHRS, YFSETQ. The CDR3 contains 15 residues. CDR3 in amino acids: CASSLVGGGSYEQYF. CDR3 coding DNA: TGCGCCAGCAGCTTGGTAGGAGGGGGGTCCTACGAGCAGTACTTC.

The chain is built from TRBV5-1 and TRBJ2-1, with 11 bases aligning to TRBD2. Germline CDR1 SGHRS, CDR2 YFSETQ. The trim removed 4 bases at V and 5 bases at J, leaving 8 bases unmatched. CDR3 length: 16 amino acids. The CDR3 sequence is CASSQTSGGQNNEQFF. The CDR3 DNA is TGCGCCAGCAGCCAAACTAGCGGGGGCCAGAACAATGAGCAGTTCTTC.

This clone was counted a single time. V gene TRBV5-1 combines with J gene TRBJ2-1; no reliable D call. The length of the CDR3 is 15 residues. Germline values: CDR1 SGHRS, CDR2 YFSETQ. V was pared by 1 base and J by 5 bases, with 13 bases between. CDR3 coding DNA: TGCGCCAGCAGCTTGTATCGCAGGTTAGACAATGAGCAGTTCTTC. This gives the protein CASSLYRRLDNEQFF. Supplemented by reference TRBV5-1 and TRBJ2-1, the full variable domain reads KAGVTQTPRYLIKTRGQQVTLSCSPISGHRSVSWYQQTPGQGLQFLFEYFSETQRNKGNFPGRFSGRQFSNSRSEMNVSTLELGDSALYLCASSLYRRLDNEQFFGPGTRLTVL.

V usage is TRBV30 and J usage is TRBJ1-5; perhaps TRBD1 as D (5 bases). V lost 5 bases and J 0 bases, leaving 26 bases between the germline ends. The CDR3 is 19 amino acids. Germline loops: CDR1 GTSNPN, CDR2 SVGIG (reference sequence). In DNA, the CDR3 is TGTGCCTGGCGCCGAGGAGGGACGGTGGCCCAGTATAGCAATCAGCCCCAGCATTTT. Translation gives CAWRRGGTVAQYSNQPQHF.

The chain recombines TRBV5-4 with TRBJ2-7; D unclear. This CDR3 is 15 amino acids long. V lost 0 bases to trimming and J lost 0 bases, with 10 bases between them. The germline V gene has CDR1 SGHNT and CDR2 YYREEE (reference sequence). The CDR3 bases are TGTGCCAGCAGCTTGGGCCGCGGAGCCTCCTACGAGCAGTACTTC. Encoded protein: CASSLGRGASYEQYF.

The chain links TRBV6-5 to TRBJ1-2; D unresolved. Germline V gene data show CDR1 as MNHEY and CDR2 as SVGAGI. V shed 3 bases and J shed 8 bases, with 7 bases lying between them. The CDR3 runs to 11 residues. The CDR3 region is CASSYGTGYTF. The DNA for the CDR3 is TGTGCCAGCAGTTATGGAACAGGCTACACCTTC.

The rearrangement uses TRBV4-3 and TRBJ1-1; TRBD1 might be the D (5 bases). V lost 4 bases and J 3 bases, leaving 12 bases between the germline ends. The CDR3 sequence is 14 residues long. Germline V gene sequence: CDR1 LGHNA, CDR2 YSLEER. Here the CDR3 reads CASSLGTTDTEAFF. As DNA, the CDR3 is TGCGCCAGCAGCCTTGGAACGACAGACACTGAAGCTTTCTTT.

The CDR3 reads CASSGVLALGLSYEQYF. CDR3 DNA sequence: TGTGCCAGCAGCGGGGTACTAGCACTGGGACTCTCCTACGAGCAGTACTTC. The rearrangement links TRBV7-6 to TRBJ2-7; weak D call: TRBD2 (6 bases). The V gene lost 5 bases and the J gene lost 0 bases, with 20 bases spanning the gap. CDR3 length equals 17 residues. Germline assignment: CDR1 SGHVS and CDR2 FNYEAQ.

The rearrangement joins TRBV5-4 to TRBJ1-1; 10 bases map to TRBD1. Losses at the gene ends were 4 bases for V and 12 bases for J; bases not matched to a gene: 3. The CDR3 consists of 11 residues. Germline V gene sequence: CDR1 SGHNT, CDR2 YYREEE (reference sequence). The CDR3 loop is CASSEDRGTFF. CDR3 in DNA: TGTGCCAGCAGCGAGGACAGGGGGACTTTCTTT.

CDR3 sequence (DNA): TGTGCCAGCAGCCGGAGCATGGGGAACACTGAAGCTTTCTTT. It translates to CASSRSMGNTEAFF. The chain has TRBV3-1 (or the pseudogene TRBV3-2) and TRBJ1-1; no reliable D call. Trimming cost V 4 bases and J 1 base, with 10 bases left between them. The CDR3 is 14 amino acids. The germline CDR1 and CDR2 sequences are LGHDT and YNNKEL (reference sequence).

J is TRBJ1-2 and V is TRBV6-4; a possible D gene is TRBD1 (5 bases). This CDR3 has 13 residues. V was clipped by 5 bases and J by 4 bases, with 11 bases between them. Germline CDR1 MRHNA, CDR2 SNTAGT. The CDR3 nucleotides are TGTGCCAGCAGTTTTTCTGGGGCCTATGGCTACACCTTC. Translation: CASSFSGAYGYTF.

The CDR3 loop is CASSPDSYNEQFF. The CDR3 DNA is TGTGCCAGCAGCCCCGACAGCTACAATGAGCAGTTCTTC. The gene calls are TRBV12-3 or TRBV12-4 and TRBJ2-1; D may be TRBD1 (5 bases). CDR3 length: 13 residues. Trimming removed 6 bases from V and 3 bases from J, with 9 bases in between.

This clone showed up just a few times. V and J are TRBV7-2 and TRBJ2-1; D perhaps matches TRBD2 (5 bases). Trimming took off 2 bases at V and 9 bases at J, with 11 bases between the two ends. CDR1 is SGHTA, CDR2 FQGNSA, per germline. This CDR3 is built from 13 residues. CDR3 sequence reads: CASSLRGEGEQFF. Here the CDR3 DNA reads TGTGCCAGCAGCTTACGGGGTGAGGGTGAGCAGTTCTTC.

The chain is built from TRBV4-3 and TRBJ1-1; D gene uncertain. There are 15 residues in the CDR3. Germline V gives CDR1 LGHNA, CDR2 YSLEER. Trimming removed 0 bases at V and 0 bases at J, with 8 bases between. CDR3 in DNA: TGCGCCAGCAGCCAAGATAGGACGGTGAACACTGAAGCTTTCTTT. Encoded protein: CASSQDRTVNTEAFF.

This chain links TRBV10-3 with TRBJ1-5; the D is unclear. From germline, CDR1 is ENHRY and CDR2 SYGVKD. The CDR3 totals 13 residues. Trimming removed 10 bases from V and 0 bases from J, with 10 bases in between. CDR3 DNA: TGTGCCACGAAAGGAGATAGCAATCAGCCCCAGCATTTT. This encodes CATKGDSNQPQHF.

The chain uses TRBV5-1 and TRBJ2-6; D is unclear. The CDR3 extends over 14 amino acids. The V end was cut by 1 base, the J end by 4 bases, with 6 bases between. Germline values: CDR1 SGHRS, CDR2 YFSETQ. For the CDR3, the DNA is TGCGCCAGCAGCTTGACGCCAGGGGCCAACGTCCTGACTTTC. It specifies CASSLTPGANVLTF.

The chain links TRBV19 to TRBJ2-3, with 7 bases aligning to TRBD1. V trimming: 6 bases; J trimming: 5 bases; junction bases outside the gene matches: 8. The CDR3 loop spans 14 amino acids. CDR1 is LNHDA, CDR2 SQIVND, per germline (reference sequence). This chain's CDR3 is CASSQQGGQDTQYF. In nucleotides, the CDR3 is TGTGCCAGTAGCCAGCAAGGGGGCCAAGATACGCAGTATTTT.

CDR3 protein: CASSIDRQGWVAFF. The DNA for the CDR3 is TGTGCCAGTAGTATAGATCGGCAGGGTTGGGTGGCTTTCTTT. The rearrangement links TRBV19 to TRBJ1-1; D may be TRBD1 (5 bases). Per germline, CDR1 LNHDA and CDR2 SQIVND (reference sequence). Trimming pared 0 bases from V and 11 bases from J, leaving 16 bases between. The CDR3 covers 14 residues.

The chain employs TRBV9 and TRBJ2-7, with D unclear. The V end lost 4 bases, the J end lost 1 base, and 15 bases lay between the germline ends. This CDR3 has 15 residues. The germline V gene has CDR1 SGDLS and CDR2 YYNGEE. CDR3 amino acids: CASSQSHSRSYEQYF. Written as DNA, the CDR3 is TGTGCCAGCAGCCAGAGCCACTCCCGATCCTACGAGCAGTACTTC.

The chain employs TRBV7-2 and TRBJ2-2; TRBD2 might be the D (5 bases). The CDR3 length is 17 residues. CDR1 and CDR2 from the germline V gene are SGHTA and FQGNSA. V was clipped by 4 bases and J by 3 bases, with 18 bases between them. This CDR3 reads CASSSLSGSGYTGELFF. The CDR3 DNA reads TGTGCCAGCAGCTCTCTCTCGGGGTCTGGATACACCGGGGAGCTGTTTTTT.

V gene TRBV12-3 or TRBV12-4 combines with J gene TRBJ1-1; no reliable D call. Trimming left V 1 base short and J 4 bases short, with 7 bases between. This CDR3 has 13 amino acids. The CDR3 coding sequence is TGTGCCAGCAGTTTAGTCCCGGGCACTGAAGCTTTCTTT. It encodes CASSLVPGTEAFF.

This clone has only a few counts. V gene TRBV6-1 combines with J gene TRBJ2-5; 8 bases fit TRBD2. After removal of 0 bases from V and 5 bases from J, the junction contained 8 bases not matched to a gene. The length of the CDR3 is 16 residues. Germline V gives CDR1 MNHNS, CDR2 SASEGT. CDR3 sequence (DNA): TGTGCCAGCAGTGAAGCTAGCGGGATCGGGTTGGAGACCCAGTACTTC. This sequence encodes CASSEASGIGLETQYF.

The J gene is TRBJ2-7, the V gene TRBV7-9, with D tentatively TRBD2 (6 bases). The CDR3 spans 15 residues. CDR1 is SEHNR and CDR2 is FQNEAQ in the germline V gene (reference sequence). V was shortened by 5 bases and J by 6 bases, with 20 bases between the two germline ends. DNA of the CDR3: TGTGCCAGCAGCGATATGGGGGGAGGTTCTTCCGAGCAGTACTTC. It codes for CASSDMGGGSSEQYF.

V is TRBV21-1 and J is TRBJ2-4; the table's D gene call, TRBD1, was not cross checked with the DNA. TRBV21-1 is given as a pseudogene. The CDR3 is 16 residues long. CDR3 coding DNA: TGTGCCAGCAGAAAAGGGCACAGGGTCTTCAAAAACATTCAGTACTTC. Its protein is CASRKGHRVFKNIQYF.

CDR3 sequence reads: CASSFLAGDTQYF. CDR3 sequence (DNA): TGTGCCAGCAGCTTCCTAGCGGGTGATACGCAGTATTTT. The chain links TRBV11-2 to TRBJ2-3; 8 nucleotides match TRBD2. With V trimmed by 3 bases and J by 6 bases, 2 bases remained unmatched. Germline lookup yields CDR1 SGHAT and CDR2 FQNNGV. The CDR3 consists of 13 residues.